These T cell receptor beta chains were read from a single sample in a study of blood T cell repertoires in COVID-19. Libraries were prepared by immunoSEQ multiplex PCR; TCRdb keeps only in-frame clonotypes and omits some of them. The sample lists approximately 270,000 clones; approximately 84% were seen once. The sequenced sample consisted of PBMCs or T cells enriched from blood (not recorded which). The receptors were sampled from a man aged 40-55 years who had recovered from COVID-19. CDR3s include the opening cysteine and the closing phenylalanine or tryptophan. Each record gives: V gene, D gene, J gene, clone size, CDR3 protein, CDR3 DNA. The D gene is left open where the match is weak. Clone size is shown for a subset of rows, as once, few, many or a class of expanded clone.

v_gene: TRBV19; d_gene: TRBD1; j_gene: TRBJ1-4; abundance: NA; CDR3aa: CASSPDRGLQKLFF; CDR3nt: TGTGCCAGTAGCCCGGACAGGGGTCTTCAAAAACTGTTTTTT
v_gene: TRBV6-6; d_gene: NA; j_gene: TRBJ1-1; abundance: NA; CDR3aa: CASSPERGYTEAFF; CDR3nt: TGTGCCAGCAGCCCCGAGAGGGGGTACACTGAAGCTTTCTTT
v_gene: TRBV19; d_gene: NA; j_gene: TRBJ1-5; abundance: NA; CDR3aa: CASSTDRWTGPAAIRQPQHF; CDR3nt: TGTGCCAGTAGTACGGACCGATGGACGGGTCCAGCGGCAATTCGTCAGCCCCAGCATTTT
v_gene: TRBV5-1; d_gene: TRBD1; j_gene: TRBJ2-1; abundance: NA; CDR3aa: CASSPSGQGHNEQFF; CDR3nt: TGCGCCAGCAGCCCATCGGGACAGGGTCACAATGAGCAGTTCTTC
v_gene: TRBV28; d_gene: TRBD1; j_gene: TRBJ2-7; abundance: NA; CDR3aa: CASSPTTGLSHEQYF; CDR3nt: TGTGCCAGCAGCCCAACGACAGGGTTATCCCACGAGCAGTACTTC
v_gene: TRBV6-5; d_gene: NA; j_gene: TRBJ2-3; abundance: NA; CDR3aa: CASRVRGGSTDTQYF; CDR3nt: TGTGCCAGCAGGGTTAGGGGGGGGAGCACAGATACGCAGTATTTT
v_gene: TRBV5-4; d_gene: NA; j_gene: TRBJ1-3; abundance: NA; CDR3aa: CASSFRGGSYGNTIYF; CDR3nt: TGTGCCAGCAGCTTCCGGGGGGGGTCTTACGGAAACACCATATATTTT
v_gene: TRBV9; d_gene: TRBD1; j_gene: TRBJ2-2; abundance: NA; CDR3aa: CASSGPSGTGPNTGELFF; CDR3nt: TGTGCCAGCAGCGGGCCCTCCGGGACAGGACCAAACACCGGGGAGCTGTTTTTT
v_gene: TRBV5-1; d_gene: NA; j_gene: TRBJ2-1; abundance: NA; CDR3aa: CASNYRSGSIFEQFF; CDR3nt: TGCGCCAGCAACTACAGGTCCGGGAGTATCTTTGAGCAGTTCTTC
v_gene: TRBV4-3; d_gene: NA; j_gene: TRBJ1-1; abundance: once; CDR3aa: CASSQGGSPSEAFF; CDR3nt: TGCGCCAGCAGCCAAGGAGGTTCTCCCTCTGAAGCTTTCTTT
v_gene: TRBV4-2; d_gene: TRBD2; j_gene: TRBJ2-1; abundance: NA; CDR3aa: CASSSGTNYYNEQFF; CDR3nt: TGTGCCAGCAGCTCCGGGACTAACTACTACAATGAGCAGTTCTTC
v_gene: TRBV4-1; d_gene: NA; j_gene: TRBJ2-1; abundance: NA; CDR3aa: CASSQTLPLEQFF; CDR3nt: TGCGCCAGCAGCCAGACACTCCCCCTCGAGCAGTTCTTC
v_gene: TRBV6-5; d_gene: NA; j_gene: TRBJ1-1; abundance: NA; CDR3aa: CASSILRRATEAFF; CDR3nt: TGTGCCAGCAGTATCTTGAGGAGGGCCACTGAAGCTTTCTTT
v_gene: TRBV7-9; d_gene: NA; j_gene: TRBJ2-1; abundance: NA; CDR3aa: CASSLGEPYNEQFF; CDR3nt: TGTGCCAGCAGCTTGGGCGAACCCTACAATGAGCAGTTCTTC
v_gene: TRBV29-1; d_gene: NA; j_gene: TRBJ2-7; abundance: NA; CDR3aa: CSVEQGSSYEQYF; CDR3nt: TGCAGCGTTGAACAGGGGAGTTCCTACGAGCAGTACTTC
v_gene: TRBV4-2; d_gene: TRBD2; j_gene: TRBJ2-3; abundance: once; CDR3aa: CASSQATSSTDTQYF; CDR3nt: TGTGCCAGCAGCCAAGCGACTAGCAGCACAGATACGCAGTATTTT
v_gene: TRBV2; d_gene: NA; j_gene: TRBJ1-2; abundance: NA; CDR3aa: CASISGFRGYTF; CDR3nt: TGTGCCAGCATTTCGGGGTTCCGTGGCTACACCTTC
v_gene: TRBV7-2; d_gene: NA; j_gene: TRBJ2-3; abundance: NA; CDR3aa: CASSGGISGDTQYF; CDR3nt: TGTGCCAGCAGCGGTGGTATTAGCGGTGATACGCAGTATTTT
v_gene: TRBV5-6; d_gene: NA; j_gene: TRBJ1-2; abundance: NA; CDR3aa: CASSFLLTMSYTF; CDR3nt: TGTGCCAGCAGCTTCCTTCTAACTATGAGCTACACCTTC
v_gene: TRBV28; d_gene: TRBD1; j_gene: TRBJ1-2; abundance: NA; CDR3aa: CASNTPGQTGGGYTF; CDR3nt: TGTGCCAGCAACACCCCGGGACAGACGGGTGGCGGCTACACCTTC
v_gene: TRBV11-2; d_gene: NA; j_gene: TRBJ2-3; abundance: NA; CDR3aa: CASSPIGGALTDTQYF; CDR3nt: TGTGCCAGCAGCCCTATTGGGGGGGCCCTGACAGATACGCAGTATTTT
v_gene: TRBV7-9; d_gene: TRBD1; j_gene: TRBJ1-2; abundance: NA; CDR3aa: CASSSPGQGVNYGYTF; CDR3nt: TGTGCCAGCAGCTCCCCGGGACAGGGAGTAAACTATGGCTACACCTTC
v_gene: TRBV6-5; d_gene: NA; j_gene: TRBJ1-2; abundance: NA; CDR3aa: CASSQASYGYTF; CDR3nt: TGTGCCAGCAGTCAGGCCTCTTATGGCTACACCTTC